The clone carrying this T cell receptor (beta chain) was seen a handful of times. Antigen: not known. The sample originates from a study of vaccination and CD4 T cells after COVID-19. At the level of the study: Median draw time for post-COVID samples was under 120 days post-diagnosis (range 35 to 161).

Sample treatment: roughly 11-day PBMC culture with coronavirus spike peptide pools or control peptides (ViraFEST assay). Sequencing of the DNA from cultured CD4+ T cells was carried out with the Oncomine TCR Beta short-read assay. MiXCR was run by TCRdb on the PCR reads, yielding one entry per CDR3 protein. This table has fewer than 20,000 distinct CDR3 sequences, approximately 40% appearing once. The source was CD4+ T cells from blood, cultured in vitro, collected before SARS-CoV-2 vaccination. The receptor was isolated from a human donor who had recovered from COVID-19.

The CDR3 loop reads CASSGPLASGSYEQYF. CDR3 sequence (DNA): TGTGCCAGCAGCGGACCCCTGGCTAGCGGCTCCTACGAGCAGTACTTC. J is TRBJ2-7 and V is TRBV9; the match to TRBD2 covers 7 bases. J lost 0 bases, V lost 3 bases, and 9 bases had no gene match. The germline V gene encodes CDR1 SGDLS and CDR2 YYNGEE. The CDR3 loop spans 16 amino acids.